Shown below are 24 T cell receptor beta chains from a single sample sequenced in a study of T cells in Graves' hyperthyroidism and ophthalmopathy. TCR beta CDR3 region amplification was performed from RNA transcripts. In the first-round RT-PCR of the TCR CDR3, the HTBI primer set was used. A single record per CDR3 protein comes from TCRdb applying MiXCR to the multiplex PCR reads. The sample gives more than 450,000 distinct CDR3 sequences, around 20% of which show up once; about 45% is in the top ten. Sequenced: blood. The receptors were gathered from a middle-aged man with Graves' ophthalmopathy.

This clonotype was found many times. The chain couples TRBV30 to TRBJ1-1; D is uncertain. The CDR3 has 11 amino acids. The germline gives CDR1 GTSNPN, CDR2 SVGIG (reference sequence). V was cut by 2 bases and J by 9 bases, with 10 bases left in between. The CDR3 sequence is CAWSTDIKAFF. The CDR3 DNA is TGTGCCTGGAGTACAGATATTAAAGCTTTCTTT.

This clonotype has a handful of counts. V is TRBV6-2 or TRBV6-3 and J is TRBJ2-7; D gene ambiguous. V was shortened by 0 bases and J by 6 bases, with 12 bases between the two germline ends. Germline values: CDR1 MNHEY, CDR2 SVGEGT. The CDR3 is 14 amino acids. CDR3 in DNA: TGTGCCAGCAGTTACTCGGCCAGGATAGGCGAGCAGTACTTC. Its protein product is CASSYSARIGEQYF.

This clonotype was seen only a few times. The chain combines TRBV7-9 with TRBJ2-7, with D hard to call. CDR1 and CDR2 from the germline V gene are SEHNR and FQNEAQ (reference sequence). The CDR3 extends over 15 amino acids. V dropped 4 bases and J dropped 2 bases, with 15 bases sitting between them. The CDR3 loop reads CASSSNGPIAYEQYF. The CDR3 region has the DNA TGTGCCAGCAGCTCAAACGGACCGATTGCCTACGAGCAGTACTTC.

The genes are TRBV4-2 and TRBJ2-7; perhaps TRBD2 as D (6 bases). CDR1 is LGHNA, CDR2 YNFKEQ, per germline. V was pared by 3 bases and J by 0 bases, with 18 bases between. This CDR3 region has 17 residues. In nucleotides, the CDR3 is TGTGCCAGCAGCCATACAACCAGTCGGGGGAGCTCCTACGAGCAGTACTTC. Translated, it gives CASSHTTSRGSSYEQYF.

Only a few counts were recorded for this clonotype. This chain uses TRBV20-1 with TRBJ2-7, with D perhaps TRBD1 or TRBD2 (5 bases each). This CDR3 has 13 residues. Germline CDR1 reads DFQATT; CDR2 reads SNEGSKA (reference sequence). The CDR3 region is CRAGTDSSYEQYF. As DNA, the CDR3 is TGCAGGGCCGGGACCGATAGCTCCTACGAGCAGTACTTC.

This clonotype has only a few counts. This chain uses TRBV7-9 with TRBJ2-5, with D perhaps matching TRBD1 or TRBD2 (6 bases each). V dropped 3 bases and J dropped 2 bases, with 10 bases sitting between them. This CDR3 comprises 14 residues. Per germline, CDR1 SEHNR and CDR2 FQNEAQ (reference sequence). CDR3 protein: CASSFTGRQETQYF. The CDR3 DNA reads as TGTGCCAGCAGCTTTACAGGGAGGCAAGAGACCCAGTACTTC. Using reference TRBV7-9 and TRBJ2-5 for the parts outside the CDR3, the full variable domain is DTGVSQNPRHKITKRGQNVTFRCDPISEHNRLYWYRQTLGQGPEFLTYFQNEAQLEKSRLLSDRFSAERPKGSFSTLEIQRTEQGDSAMYLCASSFTGRQETQYFGPGTRLLVL.

A few counts support this clonotype. The rearrangement joins TRBV6-2 or TRBV6-3 to TRBJ2-1; D is possibly TRBD1 (7 bases). V was clipped by 6 bases and J by 6 bases, with 24 bases between them. The V gene's germline CDR1 is MNHEY and CDR2 SVGEGT. CDR3 length equals 17 residues. This CDR3 is CASRPDLGAGGCNEQFF. The CDR3 DNA is TGTGCCAGCAGGCCTGACCTGGGGGCAGGGGGGTGCAATGAGCAGTTCTTC.

The chain recombines TRBV5-1 with TRBJ2-7; tentatively, D is TRBD1 (6 bases). The CDR3 has 13 amino acids. V lost 6 bases and J 6 bases, leaving 16 bases between the germline ends. Germline V gives CDR1 SGHRS, CDR2 YFSETQ. DNA for the CDR3: TGCGCCAGCAACTCATTCAGGGGCGGCGAGCAGTACTTC. Protein product: CASNSFRGGEQYF.

A remark on this clonotype: A much larger clonotype is one base distant, so this may be a read error. The chain combines TRBV28 with TRBJ2-7; TRBD2 matches 10 bases. The germline CDR1 and CDR2 sequences are MDHEN and SYDVKM. The CDR3 has 15 amino acids. CDR3 loop: CANSLLAGTPGEQYF. DNA of the CDR3: TGTGCCAACAGTCTACTAGCGGGGACCCCTGGCGAGCAGTACTTC.

This clonotype has ten or more counts. The V call is TRBV12-5, the J call TRBJ1-5; 10 bases line up with TRBD1. The CDR3 runs 18 residues. In germline, CDR1 is LGHNT, CDR2 FRNRAP. After removal of 4 bases from V and 7 bases from J, the junction contained 16 bases not matched to a gene. The CDR3 coding sequence is TGTGCTAGTGGTTCATCCGGGACAGGGGAGGGCCCAAGCCAGCCCCAGCATTTT. Translating gives CASGSSGTGEGPSQPQHF.

This clonotype turned up a few times. This chain connects TRBV7-6 to TRBJ2-6, with 9 bases aligning to TRBD1. In germline, CDR1 is SGHVS, CDR2 FNYEAQ. The CDR3 runs 18 residues. V shed 1 base and J 1 base; nucleotides not matched to a gene: 5. The CDR3 region has the DNA TGTGCCAGCAGCTTAGTTGTGGGACAGGGATCTGGGGCCAACGTCCTGACTTTC. This sequence encodes CASSLVVGQGSGANVLTF.

This clonotype was recorded at least ten times. The chain carries TRBV28 and TRBJ2-1; D perhaps matches TRBD2 (7 bases). This CDR3 has 14 residues. V gave up 8 bases and J gave up 7 bases, with 18 bases separating them. CDR1 MDHEN and CDR2 SYDVKM come from the germline V gene. The CDR3 here is CASGGGGSRNEQFF. The CDR3 DNA sequence: TGTGCCAGCGGGGGGGGCGGGAGTAGGAATGAGCAGTTCTTC.

The table lists this clonotype with a few counts. The chain's CDR3 is CATRWDDKNIQYF. For the CDR3, the DNA is TGTGCCACCAGATGGGACGATAAAAACATTCAGTACTTC. The J gene is TRBJ2-4, the V gene TRBV24-1; the D call may be TRBD1 or TRBD2 (5 bases each). Trimming pared 7 bases from V and 4 bases from J, leaving 10 bases between. Germline V CDR1 and CDR2: KGHDR, SFDVKD. CDR3 length: 13 residues.

This clonotype was seen at least ten times. This chain links TRBV11-2 with TRBJ2-1; D is unresolved. Looked up from germline, CDR1 is SGHAT and CDR2 is FQNNGV. Trimming took 0 bases from V and 5 from J, leaving 2 bases between them. This CDR3 is built from 12 residues. The CDR3 DNA is TGTGCCAGCAGCTTAGATGACAATGAGCAGTTCTTC. Translation gives CASSLDDNEQFF.

The table lists this clonotype with a few counts. The V gene is TRBV29-1, the J gene TRBJ2-7, with D possibly being TRBD2 (6 bases). Germline CDR1 is SQVTM and CDR2 is ANQGSEA. The CDR3 has 13 amino acids. Trimming pared 1 base from V and 3 bases from J, leaving 10 bases between. The CDR3 nucleotides are TGCAGCGTTGAAGTCGGGGACTTCTACGAGCAGTACTTC. Its protein product is CSVEVGDFYEQYF.

The chain combines TRBV13 with TRBJ1-6, with 8 nucleotides matching TRBD1. The V segment lost 8 bases and the J segment 7 bases; nucleotides outside the gene matches: 1. The germline gives CDR1 PRHDT, CDR2 FYEKMQ (reference sequence). This CDR3 contains 12 residues. The CDR3 nucleotides are TGTGCCAGCTCAGGGGGCAATTCACCCCTCCACTTT. Protein sequence: CASSGGNSPLHF.

This clonotype was observed many times. The V gene is TRBV28, the J gene TRBJ2-1, with 9 bases lining up with TRBD2. The CDR3 extends over 15 amino acids. CDR1 is MDHEN, CDR2 SYDVKM, per germline. J was trimmed by 10 bases and V by 3 bases; bases with no gene match: 10. For the CDR3, the DNA is TGTGCCAGCAGTTTCCCGGCGGGAGGGTCGGGAGAGCAGTTCTTC. The encoded protein is CASSFPAGGSGEQFF.

This clonotype has a handful of counts. The CDR3 bases are TGTGCCAGCAGTTTCGGACAGCAAGCCTACGAGCAGTACTTC. This codes for CASSFGQQAYEQYF. This chain uses TRBV12-3 or TRBV12-4 with TRBJ2-7; weak D call: TRBD1 (6 bases). Trimming pared 3 bases from V and 2 bases from J, leaving 11 bases between. This CDR3 is built from 14 residues.

This clonotype was seen a handful of times. The chain uses TRBV6-1 and TRBJ1-6; D ambiguous. The CDR3 length is 13 residues. From germline, CDR1 is MNHNS and CDR2 SASEGT. V was trimmed by 8 bases and J by 6 bases, leaving 11 bases between them. The CDR3 nucleotides read TGTGCCAGCCGGAGGACTGGTAATTCACCCCTCCACTTT. It encodes CASRRTGNSPLHF.

In its sample, this clonotype was seen many times. V is TRBV28 and J is TRBJ1-1; 7 bases align to TRBD1. This CDR3 comprises 13 residues. From germline, CDR1 is MDHEN and CDR2 SYDVKM. V dropped 7 bases and J dropped 0; count of bases not matched to a gene: 2. DNA for the CDR3: TGTGCCAGCAATGACAGGGTGAACACTGAAGCTTTCTTT. Protein product: CASNDRVNTEAFF.

This clonotype was counted only a few times. This chain uses TRBV19 with TRBJ2-1, with 14 bases aligning to TRBD2. The CDR3 sequence is 19 residues long. Germline trimming cut 1 base from V and 2 bases from J; bases unmatched to any gene: 7. CDR1 and CDR2 (germline): LNHDA, SQIVND (reference sequence). In DNA form, the CDR3 reads TGTGCCAGTAGTATAGGAGGACTAGCGGGAGGCGCTACCTACAATGAGCAGTTCTTC. Its protein product is CASSIGGLAGGATYNEQFF.

CDR3 bases: TGTGCCAGCAGTTTAGTTTTGCCCGCGTTGGACACCGGGGAGCTGTTTTTT. This codes for CASSLVLPALDTGELFF. V gene TRBV28 combines with J gene TRBJ2-2; no firm D call. CDR3 length equals 17 residues. Trimming took 2 bases from V and 3 from J, leaving 16 bases between them. Germline assignment: CDR1 MDHEN and CDR2 SYDVKM.

The chain employs TRBV12-3 or TRBV12-4 and TRBJ1-6; D is unresolved. Trimming removed 6 bases from V and 0 bases from J, with 6 bases in between. The CDR3 has 14 residues. CDR3 loop: CASRESSYNSPLHF. CDR3 nucleotide sequence: TGTGCCAGCAGGGAGAGCTCCTATAATTCACCCCTCCACTTT.

The chain carries TRBV11-2 and TRBJ2-5, with D perhaps TRBD1 (6 bases). This CDR3 contains 13 residues. V was trimmed by 5 bases and J by 11 bases, leaving 18 bases between them. CDR1 and CDR2 (germline): SGHAT, FQNNGV. Here the CDR3 reads CASSRYGTDRQYF. The CDR3 bases are TGTGCCAGCAGCCGATACGGGACGGACAGACAGTACTTC.